This T cell receptor (beta chain) came from a study of radiotherapy plus CTLA-4 blockade in lung cancer. Study-level background: Objective responses were documented in roughly 20% of patients, with disease control in roughly 30%.

V lost 7 bases and J lost 3, with 12 bases in between. CDR1 and CDR2 (germline): MNHEY, SVGAGI. The length of the CDR3 is 13 residues. Comments on this clone: Its specificity is unknown.

Findings of the study overall: Tumor-origin TCR clones grew in blood after radiotherapy plus ipilimumab. The best prediction of response reportedly came from early blood T cell clone dynamics, with interferon-beta.

The study gave focal radiation plus ipilimumab CTLA-4 blockade to patients with chemo-refractory metastatic non-small-cell lung cancer. Sequencing used immunoSEQ multiplex PCR; TCRdb keeps in-frame clones, though not all of them. Of approximately 75,000 clones in the sample, more than 75% were seen once. This receptor was obtained from a human donor with non-small cell lung cancer who had a complete response to radiotherapy plus ipilimumab. The gene calls are TRBV6-5 and TRBJ1-2, with D unresolved. The sample here was peripheral blood, taken from a patient treated with radiotherapy plus ipilimumab. CDR3 region: CASTYGPYYGYTF. The DNA of the CDR3 is TGTGCCAGCACCTACGGCCCCTACTATGGCTACACCTTC.